This T cell receptor (beta chain) was obtained from a study of cytomegalovirus exposure and HLA in healthy donors. The PCR used 60 Vbeta and 13 Jbeta primers. The assay was immunoSEQ multiplex PCR, and TCRdb's table has in-frame clones only and misses some. Here the sample spans some 200,000 clones, roughly 12% being singletons. This clone was found a few times. Germline assignment: CDR1 SGHNT and CDR2 YYREEE (reference sequence). Trimming removed 0 bases from V and 3 bases from J; junction bases left unmatched: 11. This CDR3 has 17 residues. The gene calls are TRBV5-4 and TRBJ2-5, with 7 bases aligning to TRBD1. This clonotype originated in a man between 45 and 60 years old in good health and CMV-seropositive. What was sequenced was PBMCs. The CDR3 DNA sequence: TGTGCCAGCAGCTTGGAAATAAAGGCAGGGGGTAAAGAGACCCAGTACTTC. Amino acids: CASSLEIKAGGKETQYF.